This T cell receptor (beta chain) was obtained from a study of CD8 T cells in Susac syndrome. The CDR3 extends over 15 amino acids. The V and J ends lost 0 bases and 0 bases respectively, with 9 bases between them. The germline V gene encodes CDR1 SGDLS and CDR2 YYNGEE. The RNA, roughly 0.5 to 1 ug, was put through reverse transcription using random hexamers. The method of amplification for TCR beta CDR3 was immunoSEQ multiplex PCR, covering 54 Vbeta and 13 Jbeta. TCRdb recomputed calls from the immunoSEQ multiplex PCR reads with MiXCR, one row per CDR3 protein. The table lists around 120,000 distinct CDR3 sequences, roughly 93% of them singletons. About this clonotype: Its antigen is as yet unknown.

Study-wide results and limits: An acknowledgment was made by the study that its TCR sequencing and HLA analysis involved relatively few individuals.

Isolation of CD8+ and CD4+ T cells was performed negatively, whereas enrichment of TEMRA cells was done by FACS. Material for sequencing was CD4+ T cells from PBMCs. The chain has TRBV9 and TRBJ1-1, with D perhaps matching TRBD1 (5 bases). The receptor was isolated from a human donor with multiple sclerosis. The CDR3, as DNA: TGTGCCAGCAGCGTAGATCCAGGGCTGAACACTGAAGCTTTCTTT. Translated: CASSVDPGLNTEAFF.